This T cell receptor (beta chain) was sequenced during a study of CD8 T cells in Susac syndrome. Germline loops: CDR1 DFQATT, CDR2 SNEGSKA (reference sequence). Trimming removed 0 bases at V and 0 bases at J, with 6 bases between. This CDR3 contains 14 residues. Random hexamers were used to reverse transcribe about 0.5 to 1 ug of RNA. TCR beta CDR3 was amplified by immunoSEQ multiplex PCR. This amplification extended across 54 Vbeta and 13 Jbeta segments. TCRdb independently ran MiXCR on the immunoSEQ multiplex PCR reads; one entry per CDR3 protein. The sample gives 95,000 to 150,000 distinct CDR3 sequences, about 94% of which show up once; about 0.3% is in the top ten.

The clonotype was recovered from a human donor with Susac syndrome. V is TRBV20-1 and J is TRBJ2-1; D is unresolved. The sample comprised CD8+ T cells from PBMCs. The CDR3 bases are TGCAGTGCTAGAGATCGAGACTCCTACAATGAGCAGTTCTTC. This encodes CSARDRDSYNEQFF.